Sequencing of this T cell receptor (beta chain) was carried out in a study of T cells in Graves' hyperthyroidism and ophthalmopathy. The germline CDR1 and CDR2 sequences are MNHEY and SVGAGI. CDR3 length: 14 amino acids. Trimming stripped 2 bases from V and 4 bases from J, with 9 bases between. This clonotype was found many times. The TCR beta CDR3 regions underwent amplification using RNA transcripts as the source. HTBI primers drove first-round RT-PCR of the TCR CDR3. TCRdb itself ran the multiplex PCR reads through MiXCR, one entry per CDR3 protein. The repertoire has 370,000 or so distinct CDR3 sequences, around a sixth of them found once; the top ten carry roughly a quarter.

Input material: blood. The receptor's source is a woman in her late teens or twenties with Graves' hyperthyroidism that later progressed to Graves' ophthalmopathy. The V gene is TRBV6-5, the J gene TRBJ1-5, with D tentatively TRBD1 (5 bases). The DNA for the CDR3 is TGTGCCAGCAGTTACGAGAGGGGAAATCAGCCCCAGCATTTT. It encodes CASSYERGNQPQHF.